Shown below are 2 T cell receptor beta chains from a single sample sequenced in a study of T cell responses to AZD1222 COVID-19 vaccine. Profiling relied on immunoSEQ multiplex PCR, and the TCRdb table lists in-frame clones only, not all of them. The profile shows over 120,000 clones, approximately 92% of them singletons. The specimen was peripheral blood, collected on day 0 of AZD1222 vaccination. All receptors derive from an adult in good health.

The chain uses TRBV5-1 and TRBJ2-5, with 9 bases that match TRBD1. V lost 4 bases to trimming and J lost 5 bases; unmatched junction nucleotides: 15. CDR1 is SGHRS, CDR2 YFSETQ, per germline. The CDR3 consists of 17 residues. The CDR3 here is CASSPISGTGLGETQYF. DNA for the CDR3: TGCGCCAGCAGCCCCATCTCCGGGACAGGGTTAGGCGAGACCCAGTACTTC. Full variable domain (outside the CDR3, taken from reference TRBV5-1 and TRBJ2-5): KAGVTQTPRYLIKTRGQQVTLSCSPISGHRSVSWYQQTPGQGLQFLFEYFSETQRNKGNFPGRFSGRQFSNSRSEMNVSTLELGDSALYLCASSPISGTGLGETQYFGPGTRLLVL.

The chain recombines TRBV27 with TRBJ1-2; D ambiguous. Per the germline V gene, CDR1 is MNHEY and CDR2 is SMNVEV (reference sequence). Trimming took 5 bases from V and 7 from J, leaving 8 bases between them. The CDR3 extends over 11 amino acids. The CDR3 nucleotides read TGTGCCAGCAGTGTAGAACGTGGCTACACCTTC. It encodes CASSVERGYTF.